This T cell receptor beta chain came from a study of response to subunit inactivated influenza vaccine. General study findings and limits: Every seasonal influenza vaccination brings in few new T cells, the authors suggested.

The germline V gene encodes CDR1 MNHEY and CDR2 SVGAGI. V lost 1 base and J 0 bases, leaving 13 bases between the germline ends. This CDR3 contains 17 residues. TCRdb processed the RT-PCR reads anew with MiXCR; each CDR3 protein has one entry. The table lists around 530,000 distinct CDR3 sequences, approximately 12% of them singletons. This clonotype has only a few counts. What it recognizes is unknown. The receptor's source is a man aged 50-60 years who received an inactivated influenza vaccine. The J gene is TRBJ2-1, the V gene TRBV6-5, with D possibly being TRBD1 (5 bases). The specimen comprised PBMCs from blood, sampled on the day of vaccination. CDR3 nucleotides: TGTGCCAGCAGTTACTGGAAGACAGTCAGCTCCTACAATGAGCAGTTCTTC. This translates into CASSYWKTVSSYNEQFF.